This paragraph reports one TCR beta chain. This entry comes from a study of blood T cell repertoires in COVID-19. Looking at the study overall: Acute-phase and convalescent COVID-19 samples originated in the United States, Italy and Spain. The cDNA or gDNA used as material had been derived from T cells, B-cell-depleted T cells, or PBMCs.

Original handling: Reference gene primers were amplified, and this amplification served to estimate nucleated cell counts. Some clones are missing from TCRdb's copy, which holds only in-frame ones; the method was immunoSEQ multiplex PCR. V and J calls plus clone size are reproduced from that table; the DNA served to infer D and trimming. The table records about 270,000 clones, about 90% of them present only once. During active infection, Seattle patients enrolled and were then monitored through disease. Per the germline V gene, CDR1 is WSHSY and CDR2 is SAAADI. V lost 9 bases to trimming and J lost 5 bases, with 12 bases between them. The CDR3 runs 12 residues.

This chain links TRBV10-2 with TRBJ2-3; D may be TRBD2 (7 bases). The receptor comes from a woman aged 25-40 years with COVID-19, enrolled during active disease. The sample comprised peripheral blood. Here the CDR3 DNA reads TGCGCCAGTCGAGGGGGGGGAGATACGCAGTATTTT. This encodes CASRGGGDTQYF.